These 14 T cell receptor beta chains were all obtained from the same sample, sequenced in a study of early T cells in non-severe SARS-CoV-2 infection (dated by TCRdb to the early 2020s). Library prep was done by 5' RACE. The instrument was a NextSeq 500. In-frame beta chains were kept once TCRdb had trimmed the public reads at Q25 with fastp and called clones with MiXCR. Rows with a matching CDR3 protein are joined into one entry that keeps the most common DNA and genes. The sample yields more than 55,000 distinct CDR3 sequences; around 9.3% were counted once. 17% of the sample comes from the top ten. Material: whole blood. The receptors here all came from an adult who was a healthcare worker with PCR-confirmed SARS-CoV-2 infection or an uninfected control (not recorded which).

The rearrangement uses TRBV20-1 and TRBJ2-6, with unresolved D. Germline CDR1 is DFQATT and CDR2 is SNEGSKA (reference sequence). There are 14 residues in the CDR3. V was cut by 0 bases and J by 0 bases, with 3 bases left in between. DNA for the CDR3: TGCAGTGCTAGAGATATCTCTGGGGCCAACGTCCTGACTTTC. It translates to CSARDISGANVLTF.

The chain is built from TRBV20-1 and TRBJ2-1, with unresolved D. V was trimmed by 3 bases and J by 6 bases, leaving 9 bases between them. In germline, CDR1 is DFQATT, CDR2 SNEGSKA (reference sequence). CDR3 length: 12 residues. DNA of the CDR3: TGCAGTGCTAGGGACCGACTCAATGAGCAGTTCTTC. This sequence encodes CSARDRLNEQFF.

This clonotype has a count of ten or more. V and J are TRBV7-2 and TRBJ1-1; possibly TRBD1 for D (5 bases). Germline CDR1 and CDR2: SGHTA and FQGNSA. V lost 0 bases, J lost 4 bases, and 12 bases lay in between. The CDR3 extends over 15 amino acids. The CDR3 nucleotides are TGTGCCAGCAGCTTAGCCGGCAGGGACCTCACTGAAGCTTTCTTT. Its translation: CASSLAGRDLTEAFF.

This clonotype was detected many times. J is TRBJ1-1 and V is TRBV28; no clear D. CDR1 and CDR2 from the germline V gene are MDHEN and SYDVKM. The V and J ends lost 10 bases and 5 bases respectively, with 8 bases between them. CDR3 length equals 10 residues. CDR3 sequence: CATLVTEAFF. CDR3 DNA: TGTGCCACCTTGGTGACTGAAGCTTTCTTT.

The chain links TRBV9 to TRBJ2-1; D is possibly TRBD2 (6 bases). CDR3 length: 13 amino acids. Germline V gene lookup returns CDR1 SGDLS and CDR2 YYNGEE. The V end was cut by 4 bases, the J end by 9 bases, with 14 bases between. CDR3 sequence (DNA): TGTGCCAGCAGCTCCCGGACTACGAGTGAGCAGTTCTTC. As protein: CASSSRTTSEQFF.

This clonotype came up many times. This rearrangement joins TRBV6-4 to TRBJ2-3; 12 positions match TRBD2. The junction had 5 bases not matched to a gene; V was cut back by 5 bases and J by 2 bases. Germline CDR1 is MRHNA and CDR2 is SNTAGT. The CDR3 is 16 residues long. In nucleotides, the CDR3 is TGTGCCAGCAGTCAGGGACTAGCGGGCCCCACAGATACGCAGTATTTT. This encodes CASSQGLAGPTDTQYF.

This clonotype was counted ten times or more. The chain is built from TRBV6-2 or TRBV6-3 and TRBJ2-5; D not resolved. The CDR3 length is 11 residues. Germline CDR1 reads MNHEY; CDR2 reads SVGEGT. V was trimmed by 6 bases and J by 5 bases, leaving 7 bases between them. In DNA form, the CDR3 reads TGTGCCAGCAGATTTGGGGAGACCCAGTACTTC. Encoded protein: CASRFGETQYF.

Many counts were recorded for this clonotype. The chain joins TRBV12-3 or TRBV12-4 to TRBJ2-1; 7 nucleotides match TRBD1. The CDR3 consists of 13 residues. The ends lost 6 bases at V and 4 bases at J; junction bases unmatched: 3. In nucleotides, the CDR3 is TGTGCCAGCAGACAGGGGTCGTACAATGAGCAGTTCTTC. Residues: CASRQGSYNEQFF.

This clonotype has just a few counts. V is TRBV2 and J is TRBJ2-3, with a possible D match to TRBD2 (6 bases). This CDR3 is built from 15 residues. The V end lost 2 bases, the J end lost 1 base, and 10 bases lay between the germline ends. Germline V gene data show CDR1 as SNHLY and CDR2 as FYNNEI. CDR3 amino acids: CASSETPGGTDTQYF. The CDR3 DNA reads TGTGCCAGCAGTGAAACCCCGGGGGGCACAGATACGCAGTATTTT.

This clonotype has only a few counts. V and J are TRBV6-2 or TRBV6-3 and TRBJ2-1; weak D call: TRBD2 (5 bases). CDR1 MNHEY and CDR2 SVGEGT come from the germline V gene. V lost 8 bases, J lost 2 bases, and 16 bases lay in between. This CDR3 has 15 amino acids. CDR3 protein: CASLRGLGPYNEQFF. CDR3 in DNA: TGTGCCAGCCTTCGAGGGCTAGGACCCTACAATGAGCAGTTCTTC.

This clonotype has ten or more counts. CDR3 region: CASRGRDSPLHF. In DNA form, the CDR3 reads TGTGCCAGCAGGGGAAGGGACTCACCCCTCCACTTT. The J gene is TRBJ1-6, the V gene TRBV12-3 or TRBV12-4, with D perhaps TRBD1 (5 bases). Trimming pared 6 bases from V and 10 bases from J, leaving 10 bases between. The CDR3 sequence is 12 residues long.

To note about this clonotype: One end of the junction is discordant with germline, which a read error may explain. CDR3 in DNA: TGTGCCAGCAGCTTAACGGTTTCCACCTCTGGAAACACCATAAATTTT. This sequence encodes CASSLTVSTSGNTINF. The chain carries TRBV7-6 and TRBJ1-3; D uncertain. Germline V lookup: CDR1 SGHVS, CDR2 FNYEAQ. CDR3 length: 16 residues.

The table lists this clonotype with many counts. The chain employs TRBV9 and TRBJ1-1; D is undetermined. The CDR3 has 12 amino acids. V was pared by 5 bases and J by 0 bases, with 5 bases between. The germline gives CDR1 SGDLS, CDR2 YYNGEE. The CDR3 loop reads CASSEVNTEAFF. CDR3 DNA sequence: TGTGCCAGCAGTGAGGTGAACACTGAAGCTTTCTTT.

The genes are TRBV13 and TRBJ1-5; D remains ambiguous. Germline CDR1 and CDR2: PRHDT and FYEKMQ (reference sequence). This CDR3 contains 17 residues. The V gene lost 0 bases and the J gene lost 2 bases, with 14 bases spanning the gap. The CDR3 DNA sequence: TGTGCCAGCAGCTTAGGCCCGGCCTCATGGGGCAATCAGCCCCAGCATTTT. Its protein product is CASSLGPASWGNQPQHF.